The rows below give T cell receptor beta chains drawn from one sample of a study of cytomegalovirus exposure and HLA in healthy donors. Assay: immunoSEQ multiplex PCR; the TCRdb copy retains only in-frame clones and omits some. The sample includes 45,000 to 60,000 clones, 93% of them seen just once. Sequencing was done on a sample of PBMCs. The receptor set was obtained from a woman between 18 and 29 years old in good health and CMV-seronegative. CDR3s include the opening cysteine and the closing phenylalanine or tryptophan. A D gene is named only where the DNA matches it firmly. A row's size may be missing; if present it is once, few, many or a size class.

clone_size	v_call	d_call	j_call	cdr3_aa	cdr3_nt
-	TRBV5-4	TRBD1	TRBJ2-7	CASSFPPGQGYEQYF	TGTGCCAGCAGCTTCCCACCCGGACAGGGCTACGAGCAGTACTTC
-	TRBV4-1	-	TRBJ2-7	CASSRTAYYEQYF	TGCGCCAGCAGCCGGACAGCATACTACGAGCAGTACTTC
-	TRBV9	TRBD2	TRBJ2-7	CASSELAGGPGDEQYF	TGTGCCAGCAGCGAACTAGCGGGGGGGCCCGGGGACGAGCAGTACTTC
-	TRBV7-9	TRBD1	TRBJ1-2	CASSLGSWGTGDGYTF	TGTGCCAGCAGCTTAGGTAGCTGGGGGACAGGGGATGGCTACACCTTC
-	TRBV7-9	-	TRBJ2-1	CASSSSDYPSYNEQFF	TGTGCCAGCAGCTCTTCCGACTACCCCTCCTACAATGAGCAGTTCTTC
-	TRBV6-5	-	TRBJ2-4	CASSYPGALAKNIQYF	TGTGCCAGCAGTTACCCAGGTGCTCTAGCCAAAAACATTCAGTACTTC
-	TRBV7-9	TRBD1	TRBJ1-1	CASSIRGTVMNTEAFF	TGTGCCAGCAGCATCCGGGGGACAGTCATGAACACTGAAGCTTTCTTT
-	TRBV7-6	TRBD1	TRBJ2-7	CASSSYPDRVAYEQYF	TGTGCCAGCAGCTCTTACCCGGACAGGGTCGCCTACGAGCAGTACTTC
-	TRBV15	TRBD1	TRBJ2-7	CATSIPRDRGFYEQYF	TGTGCCACCAGCATCCCCCGGGACAGGGGATTCTACGAGCAGTACTTC
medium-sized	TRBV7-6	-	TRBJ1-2	CASSPAGSNYGYTF	TGTGCCAGCTCCCCCGCCGGGTCAAACTATGGCTACACCTTC
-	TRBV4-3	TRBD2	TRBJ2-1	CASSPQSGRRYNEQFF	TGCGCCAGCAGCCCCCAGAGCGGGAGGAGGTACAATGAGCAGTTCTTC
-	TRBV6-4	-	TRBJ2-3	CASSDSGEADTQYF	TGTGCCAGCAGTGACTCCGGTGAGGCAGATACGCAGTATTTT
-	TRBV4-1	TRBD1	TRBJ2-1	CASSPGTGVSEQFF	TGCGCCAGCAGCCCGGGGACAGGGGTGAGTGAGCAGTTCTTC
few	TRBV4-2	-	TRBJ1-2	CASSQAGDYGYTF	TGTGCCAGCAGCCAAGCAGGGGACTATGGCTACACCTTC
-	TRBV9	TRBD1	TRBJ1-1	CASSPGGTGNTEAFF	TGTGCCAGCAGCCCCGGGGGGACAGGGAACACTGAAGCTTTCTTT
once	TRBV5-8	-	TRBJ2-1	CASSFYEQFF	TGTGCCAGCAGCTTCTATGAGCAGTTCTTC
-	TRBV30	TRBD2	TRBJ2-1	CAWSPKTLAGDYNEQFF	TGTGCCTGGAGTCCAAAGACACTAGCGGGAGACTACAATGAGCAGTTCTTC
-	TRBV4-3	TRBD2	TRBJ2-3	CASSQDRGVADTQYF	TGCGCCAGCAGCCAAGACCGGGGGGTGGCAGATACGCAGTATTTT
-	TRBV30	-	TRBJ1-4	CAWSRPGFSNEKLFF	TGTGCCTGGTCCCGCCCAGGGTTTAGTAATGAAAAACTGTTTTTT
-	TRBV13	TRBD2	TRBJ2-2	CASSPVVGTSNTGELFF	TGTGCCAGCAGCCCCGTGGTCGGGACTAGTAACACCGGGGAGCTGTTTTTT
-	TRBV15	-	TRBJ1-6	CATSMRLVVGNSPLHF	TGTGCCACCAGCATGCGGTTAGTTGTTGGAAATTCACCCCTCCACTTT
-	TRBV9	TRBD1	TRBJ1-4	CASSVPPGRVQRGGLNEKLFF	TGTGCCAGCAGCGTACCCCCAGGGCGGGTCCAAAGAGGGGGCCTTAATGAAAAACTGTTTTTT
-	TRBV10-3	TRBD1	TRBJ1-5	CAIRPGQGDQPQHF	TGTGCCATCAGACCGGGACAGGGGGATCAGCCCCAGCATTTT
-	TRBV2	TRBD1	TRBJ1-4	CASSPTGAGGEKLFF	TGTGCCAGCAGTCCAACGGGGGCAGGGGGTGAAAAACTGTTTTTT
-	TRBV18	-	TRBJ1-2	CASSPETGIYGYTF	TGTGCCAGCTCACCGGAAACAGGGATATATGGCTACACCTTC
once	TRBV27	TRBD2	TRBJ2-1	CASSPQTSGSVEQFF	TGTGCCAGCAGTCCGCAGACTAGCGGGAGTGTTGAGCAGTTCTTC
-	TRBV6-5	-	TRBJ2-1	CAPRPPETNNEQFF	TGTGCCCCGCGACCGCCCGAGACAAACAATGAGCAGTTCTTC
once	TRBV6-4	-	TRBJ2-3	CASSAQEGVDTQYF	TGTGCCAGCAGTGCCCAGGAGGGCGTCGATACGCAGTATTTT
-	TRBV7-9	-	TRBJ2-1	CASSSWGQNEQFF	TGTGCCAGCAGCTCTTGGGGGCAAAATGAGCAGTTCTTC
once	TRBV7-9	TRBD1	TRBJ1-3	CASSRATGTAASGNTIYF	TGTGCCAGCAGCCGAGCGACCGGGACAGCCGCCTCTGGAAACACCATATATTTT
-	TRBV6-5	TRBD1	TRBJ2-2	CASSAGTGETGELFF	TGTGCCAGCAGTGCCGGGACAGGGGAAACCGGGGAGCTGTTTTTT
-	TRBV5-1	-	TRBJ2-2	CASSLESFTAGELFF	TGCGCCAGCAGCTTGGAATCGTTTACGGCCGGGGAGCTGTTTTTT
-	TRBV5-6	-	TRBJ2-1	CASSPTGLADFYEQFF	TGTGCCAGCAGCCCTACGGGACTCGCGGATTTCTATGAGCAGTTCTTC
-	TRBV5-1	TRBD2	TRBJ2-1	CASSPNPSGRAGEQFF	TGCGCCAGCAGCCCAAACCCTAGCGGGAGGGCCGGTGAGCAGTTCTTC
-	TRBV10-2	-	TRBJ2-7	CASRREYEQYF	TGCGCCAGCAGACGAGAATACGAGCAGTACTTC
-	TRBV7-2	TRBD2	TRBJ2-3	CASTSTGLGTDTQYF	TGTGCCAGCACATCAACGGGACTAGGCACAGATACGCAGTATTTT
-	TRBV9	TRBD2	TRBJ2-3	CASSLTTSGRGTDTQYF	TGTGCCAGCAGCCTTACGACTAGCGGGAGGGGCACAGATACGCAGTATTTT
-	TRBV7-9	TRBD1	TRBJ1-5	CASSPGTGERGQPQHF	TGTGCCAGCAGCCCCGGGACAGGGGAGAGAGGTCAGCCCCAGCATTTT
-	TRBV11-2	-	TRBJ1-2	CASSLGPGYYGYTF	TGTGCCAGCAGCTTAGGGCCAGGGTATTATGGCTACACCTTC
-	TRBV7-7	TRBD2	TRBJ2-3	CASSLLAGADTQYF	TGTGCCAGCAGCCTTTTAGCGGGAGCAGATACGCAGTATTTT
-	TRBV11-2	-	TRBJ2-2	CASSFFPAGSNTGELFF	TGTGCCAGCAGCTTTTTCCCGGCAGGATCGAACACCGGGGAGCTGTTTTTT
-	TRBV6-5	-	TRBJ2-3	CASSYVSLGPTDTQYF	TGTGCCAGCAGTTACGTATCCCTGGGGCCCACAGATACGCAGTATTTT
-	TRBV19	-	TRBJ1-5	CASSIVINQPQHF	TGTGCCAGTAGTATAGTAATCAATCAGCCCCAGCATTTT
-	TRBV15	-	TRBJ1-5	CATSVGGSNQPQHF	TGTGCCACCAGCGTAGGGGGTAGCAATCAGCCCCAGCATTTT
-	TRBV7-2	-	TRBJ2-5	CASSRVAAQETQYF	TGTGCCAGCTCGCGGGTAGCCGCACAAGAGACCCAGTACTTC
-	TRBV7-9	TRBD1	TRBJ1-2	CASSLDRATPSYTF	TGTGCCAGCAGCTTGGACAGGGCTACACCTAGCTACACCTTC
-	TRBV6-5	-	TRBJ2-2	CASKETGELFF	TGTGCCAGCAAGGAGACCGGGGAGCTGTTTTTT
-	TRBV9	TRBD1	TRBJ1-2	CASSVLPRDRGYGYTF	TGTGCCAGCAGCGTCCTACCCCGGGACAGGGGCTATGGCTACACCTTC
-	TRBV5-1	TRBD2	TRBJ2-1	CASSPIAGSYNEQFF	TGCGCCAGCAGCCCTATAGCGGGATCCTACAATGAGCAGTTCTTC
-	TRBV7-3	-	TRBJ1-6	CASSQTGRGSPLHF	TGTGCCAGCAGCCAGACAGGACGGGGTTCACCCCTCCACTTT
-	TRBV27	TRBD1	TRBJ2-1	CASSAAGTGHQWFF	TGTGCCAGCAGCGCGGCCGGGACAGGGCACCAATGGTTCTTC
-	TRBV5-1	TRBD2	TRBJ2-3	CASSPWSTSGRGRGTDTQYF	TGCGCCAGCAGCCCTTGGTCGACTAGCGGGAGGGGTCGGGGCACAGATACGCAGTATTTT
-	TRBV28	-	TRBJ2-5	CASSLWTPEEETQYF	TGTGCCAGCAGTTTATGGACCCCGGAGGAAGAGACCCAGTACTTC
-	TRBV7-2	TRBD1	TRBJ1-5	CASTSGTGGVQPQHF	TGTGCCAGCACATCCGGGACAGGGGGCGTGCAGCCCCAGCATTTT
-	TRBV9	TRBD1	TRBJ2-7	CASSPQGTASYEQYF	TGTGCCAGCAGCCCCCAAGGGACAGCCTCCTACGAGCAGTACTTC
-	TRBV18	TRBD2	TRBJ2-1	CASSPLEGGGSEQFF	TGTGCCAGCTCACCACTGGAAGGCGGGGGGAGTGAGCAGTTCTTC
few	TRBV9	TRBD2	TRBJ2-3	CASSVGRGGRIQDTQYF	TGTGCCAGCAGCGTAGGGCGGGGGGGCCGAATTCAAGATACGCAGTATTTT
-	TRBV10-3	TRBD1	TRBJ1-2	CAISDHDREVYGYTF	TGTGCCATCAGTGACCACGACAGGGAGGTTTATGGCTACACCTTC